These 20 T cell receptor beta chains were sequenced from one sample in a study of cytomegalovirus exposure and HLA in healthy donors. The PCR was carried out with 60 Vbeta primers and 13 Jbeta primers. TCRdb's table, derived via immunoSEQ multiplex PCR, lists solely in-frame clones and lacks some. Here the sample spans over 150,000 clones, roughly 80% being singletons. The sample taken for sequencing was PBMCs. Receptors originate from a male donor in good health and CMV-seronegative.

This sequence joins TRBV6-6 and TRBJ2-3, with 7 bases aligning to TRBD1. This CDR3 is built from 13 residues. Germline loops: CDR1 MNHNY, CDR2 SVGAGI (reference sequence). V lost 6 bases and J lost 2; bases outside the gene matches: 2. CDR3 region: CASRQGFTDTQYF. In nucleotides, the CDR3 is TGTGCCAGCAGACAGGGGTTCACAGATACGCAGTATTTT.

The CDR3 nucleotides read TGTGCCAGCAGCTTCACACAGGGAGACTCCTACGAGCAGTACTTC. This translates into CASSFTQGDSYEQYF. The V gene is TRBV7-2, the J gene TRBJ2-7; TRBD1 is a possible D gene (6 bases). Germline V gene data show CDR1 as SGHTA and CDR2 as FQGNSA. CDR3 length: 15 amino acids. The V and J ends lost 3 bases and 0 bases respectively, with 12 bases between them. The full variable domain, rest sourced from reference TRBV7-2 and TRBJ2-7, is GAGVSQSPSNKVTEKGKDVELRCDPISGHTALYWYRQSLGQGLEFLIYFQGNSAPDKSGLPSDRFSAERTGGSVSTLTIQRTQQEDSAVYLCASSFTQGDSYEQYFGPGTRLTVT.

V gene TRBV11-2 combines with J gene TRBJ2-1; 11 nucleotides match TRBD2. After removal of 1 base from V and 8 bases from J, the junction contained 10 bases not matched to a gene. The CDR3 consists of 17 residues. Germline loops: CDR1 SGHAT, CDR2 FQNNGV. The CDR3 spells CASSLGGSGGDSDEQFF. In DNA form, the CDR3 reads TGTGCCAGCAGCTTAGGGGGTAGCGGGGGGGATAGCGATGAGCAGTTCTTC.

V usage is TRBV27 and J usage is TRBJ2-2; TRBD1 agrees at 7 bases. This CDR3 contains 14 residues. Trimming cost V 10 bases and J 5 bases; bases outside gene matches: 10. Germline-derived CDR1 and CDR2 are MNHEY and SMNVEV (reference sequence). Written as DNA, the CDR3 is TGTGCCACCAGAAGACAGGGAGTGACCGGGGAGCTGTTTTTT. Residues: CATRRQGVTGELFF.

The chain is built from TRBV7-6 and TRBJ1-1; 10 bases fit TRBD1. V shed 5 bases and J 3 bases; nucleotides not matched to a gene: 3. Germline V gene sequence: CDR1 SGHVS, CDR2 FNYEAQ. This CDR3 region has 14 residues. In DNA form, the CDR3 reads TGTGCCAGCAGCCAGACAGGGGGCTACACTGAAGCTTTCTTT. Translating it yields CASSQTGGYTEAFF.

The genes are TRBV27 and TRBJ1-2; possible D gene TRBD1, 6 bases. This CDR3 is built from 14 residues. V was pared by 1 base and J by 8 bases, with 14 bases between. The germline gives CDR1 MNHEY, CDR2 SMNVEV (reference sequence). The CDR3 bases are TGTGCCAGCAGTTTATGGAACAGGGCCGGGGGCTACACCTTC. This codes for CASSLWNRAGGYTF.

Details on this clone: At one of its ends the junction is not consistent with the germline gene, which may arise from a read error. The V and J genes are TRBV6-5 and TRBJ1-4; 11 positions match TRBD1. The CDR3 spans 13 residues. Germline loops: CDR1 MNHEY, CDR2 SVGAGI. The CDR3 region has the DNA TGTGCCAGCAGACCGGGACAGGGGGAAAAACTGTCTTTT. Protein: CASRPGQGEKLSF.

The chain carries TRBV7-9 and TRBJ2-3; a weak D match, TRBD1 (6 bases). Trimming took 2 bases from V and 6 from J, leaving 9 bases between them. The length of the CDR3 is 13 residues. CDR1 is SEHNR and CDR2 is FQNEAQ in the germline V gene (reference sequence). The CDR3 DNA is TGTGCCAGCAGCTTATGGGGGCGGGATACGCAGTATTTT. Translation: CASSLWGRDTQYF. The variable domain in full, with the rest retrieved from reference TRBV7-9 and TRBJ2-3, is DTGVSQNPRHKITKRGQNVTFRCDPISEHNRLYWYRQTLGQGPEFLTYFQNEAQLEKSRLLSDRFSAERPKGSFSTLEIQRTEQGDSAMYLCASSLWGRDTQYFGPGTRLTVL.

The chain carries TRBV11-3 and TRBJ2-7; 10 nucleotides line up with TRBD1. This CDR3 comprises 16 residues. Germline values: CDR1 SGHNT, CDR2 YENEEA. The V segment lost 6 bases and the J segment 1 base; nucleotides outside the gene matches: 9. CDR3 nucleotides: TGTGCCAGCAGTTGTGCCTTGGGACAGGGGTCCTACGAGCAGTACTTC. Protein: CASSCALGQGSYEQYF.

This clone was observed a handful of times. This chain joins TRBV5-1 and TRBJ1-2, with D tentatively TRBD1 (5 bases). The CDR3 covers 15 residues. V was clipped by 5 bases and J by 2 bases, with 16 bases between them. Germline lookup yields CDR1 SGHRS and CDR2 YFSETQ. CDR3 coding DNA: TGCGCCAGCAGGCTTGGATTGGGGGGGAACTATGGCTACACCTTC. The encoded protein is CASRLGLGGNYGYTF. The entire variable domain, with the rest obtained from reference TRBV5-1 and TRBJ1-2, is as follows: KAGVTQTPRYLIKTRGQQVTLSCSPISGHRSVSWYQQTPGQGLQFLFEYFSETQRNKGNFPGRFSGRQFSNSRSEMNVSTLELGDSALYLCASRLGLGGNYGYTFGSGTRLTVV.

V and J are TRBV11-1 and TRBJ2-7; D unresolved. Trimming stripped 3 bases from V and 4 bases from J, with 19 bases between. The germline CDR1 and CDR2 sequences are SGHAT and FQDESV (reference sequence). The CDR3 runs to 16 residues. The CDR3 nucleotides are TGTGCCAGCAGCTTTAGTCTCTCTAGTACTCGGTACGAGCAGTACTTC. It is translated as CASSFSLSSTRYEQYF.

The chain joins TRBV27 to TRBJ1-6; possibly TRBD1 for D (5 bases). Germline CDR1 and CDR2: MNHEY and SMNVEV (reference sequence). V lost 7 bases to trimming and J lost 8 bases, with 15 bases between them. The CDR3 has 14 amino acids. The CDR3 DNA sequence: TGTGCCAGCACCGCCCTGGGGGGGGATTCACCCCTCCACTTT. This sequence encodes CASTALGGDSPLHF.

The table lists this clone with a count of one. V is TRBV7-6 and J is TRBJ2-3; 7 nucleotides line up with TRBD1. This CDR3 is built from 14 residues. The germline V gene has CDR1 SGHVS and CDR2 FNYEAQ. The V and J ends lost 8 bases and 0 bases, in that order; junction bases with no gene match: 5. CDR3 protein: CASLDRPSTDTQYF. The CDR3 nucleotides are TGTGCCAGCCTGGACAGGCCCAGCACAGATACGCAGTATTTT.

The J gene is TRBJ2-3, the V gene TRBV4-1; 9 positions match TRBD2. Trimming at V came to 0 bases and at J to 5 bases, leaving 3 bases not matched to a gene. The CDR3 runs to 15 residues. Germline V gene sequence: CDR1 MGHRA, CDR2 YSYEKL. The CDR3 region has the DNA TGCGCCAGCAGCCAAGATCGAGCGGGGGGAGATACGCAGTATTTT. It is translated as CASSQDRAGGDTQYF.

The chain uses TRBV28 and TRBJ1-1; D unclear. The germline gives CDR1 MDHEN, CDR2 SYDVKM. The CDR3 contains 14 residues. V gave up 6 bases and J gave up 0 bases, with 11 bases separating them. The CDR3 loop reads CASSFYQVNTEAFF. The CDR3 coding sequence is TGTGCCAGCAGCTTTTACCAGGTGAACACTGAAGCTTTCTTT.

V usage is TRBV6-5 and J usage is TRBJ1-2, with D tentatively TRBD1 (5 bases). The CDR3 totals 14 residues. Trimming stripped 6 bases from V and 3 bases from J, with 14 bases between. Germline V gene sequence: CDR1 MNHEY, CDR2 SVGAGI. The DNA of the CDR3 is TGTGCCAGCAGCCCCGGTGGGGGGTACTATGGCTACACCTTC. It is translated as CASSPGGGYYGYTF.

The rearrangement links TRBV30 to TRBJ1-2, with a tentative D call TRBD1 (6 bases). The CDR3 has 14 amino acids. Germline CDR1 reads GTSNPN; CDR2 reads SVGIG (reference sequence). The germline V and J ends were trimmed by 2 bases and 2 bases, with 12 bases remaining between them. For the CDR3, the DNA is TGTGCCTGGAGTCGGAACAGGGTAAACTATGGCTACACCTTC. It is translated as CAWSRNRVNYGYTF. Supplemented by reference TRBV30 and TRBJ1-2, the full variable domain reads SQTIHQWPATLVQPVGSPLSLECTVEGTSNPNLYWYRQAAGRGLQLLFYSVGIGQISSEVPQNLSASRPQDRQFILSSKKLLLSDSGFYLCAWSRNRVNYGYTFGSGTRLTVV.

This clone was detected once. V usage is TRBV6-5 and J usage is TRBJ2-3; 12 positions match TRBD1. Germline CDR1 and CDR2: MNHEY and SVGAGI. The junction had 4 bases not matched to a gene; V was cut back by 6 bases and J by 6 bases. This CDR3 comprises 14 residues. CDR3 nucleotides: TGTGCCAGCAGAGGGACAGGGGGCGCGGATACGCAGTATTTT. Protein sequence: CASRGTGGADTQYF.

CDR3 in amino acids: CASSWADRVLRGYTF. The CDR3 coding sequence is TGTGCCAGTAGTTGGGCGGACAGGGTACTACGAGGCTACACCTTC. This chain links TRBV19 with TRBJ1-2; 8 nucleotides align to TRBD1. Per the germline V gene, CDR1 is LNHDA and CDR2 is SQIVND (reference sequence). The CDR3 runs to 15 residues. V was pared by 5 bases and J by 8 bases, with 13 bases of the junction left unmatched.

V is TRBV5-5 and J is TRBJ1-5; TRBD1 is a possible D gene (6 bases). V lost 1 base, J lost 3 bases, and 14 bases lay in between. The CDR3 extends over 16 amino acids. In germline, CDR1 is SGHKS, CDR2 YYEKEE (reference sequence). The CDR3 protein is CASSLMGAGDNQPQHF. In nucleotides, the CDR3 is TGTGCCAGCAGCTTGATGGGGGCGGGGGACAATCAGCCCCAGCATTTT.